What follows is one TCR beta chain and its context. Germline V gene sequence: CDR1 LGHDT, CDR2 YNNKEL (reference sequence). This CDR3 is built from 12 residues. The germline V and J ends were trimmed by 2 bases and 7 bases, with 8 bases remaining between them. This sample stems from a study of control samples from healthy donors and cancer patients. Data came from immunoSEQ multiplex PCR; TCRdb stores just in-frame clones and leaves some out. The sample lists about 120,000 clones, more than 75% seen once, with 2.9% in the top ten. The clonotype was recovered from a man in his fifties or sixties in good health. The chain has TRBV3-1 (or the pseudogene TRBV3-2) and TRBJ1-2; D is unresolved. The source material was blood. The CDR3 DNA reads TGTGCCAGCAGCCAACAGGCAGGTGGCTACACCTTC. This encodes CASSQQAGGYTF.